The clone carrying this T cell receptor beta chain was recorded a few times. The data belong to a study of T cell repertoires in cytomegalovirus infection. The V end lost 4 bases, the J end lost 6 bases, and 7 bases lay between the germline ends. CDR1 and CDR2 from the germline V gene are MDHEN and SYDVKM. The CDR3 length is 12 residues. MiXCR, applied by TCRdb to the reads, yields one record per CDR3 protein. This table has over 100,000 distinct CDR3 sequences, 16% appearing once. Sequenced: PBMCs. The sequence was obtained from a human donor in good health (CMV status not recorded). Some clones in this sample may be carry-over from other donors' samples. The rearrangement joins TRBV28 to TRBJ1-5; D gene uncertain. The CDR3 spells CASSSPGQPQHF. CDR3 in DNA: TGTGCCAGCAGTTCCCCGGGTCAGCCCCAGCATTTT.